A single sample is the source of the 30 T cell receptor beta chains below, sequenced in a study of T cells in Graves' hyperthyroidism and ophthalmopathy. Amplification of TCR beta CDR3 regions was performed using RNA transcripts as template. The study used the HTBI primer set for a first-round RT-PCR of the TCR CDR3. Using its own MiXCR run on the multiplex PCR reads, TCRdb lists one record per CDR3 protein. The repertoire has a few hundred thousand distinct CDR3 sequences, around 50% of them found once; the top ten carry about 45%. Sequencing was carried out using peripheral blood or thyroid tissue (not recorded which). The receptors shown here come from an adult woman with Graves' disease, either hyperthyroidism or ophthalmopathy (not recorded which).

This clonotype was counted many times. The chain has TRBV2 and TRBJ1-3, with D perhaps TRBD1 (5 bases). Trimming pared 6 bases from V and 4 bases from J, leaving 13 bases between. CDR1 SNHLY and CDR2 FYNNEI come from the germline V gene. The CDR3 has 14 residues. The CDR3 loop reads CASRRRDSGNTIYF. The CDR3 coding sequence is TGTGCCAGCAGGCGCAGGGATTCCGGAAACACCATATATTTT. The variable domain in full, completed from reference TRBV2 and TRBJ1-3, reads EPEVTQTPSHQVTQMGQEVILRCVPISNHLYFYWYRQILGQKVEFLVSFYNNEISEKSEIFDDQFSVERPDGSNFTLKIRSTKLEDSAMYFCASRRRDSGNTIYFGEGSWLTVV.

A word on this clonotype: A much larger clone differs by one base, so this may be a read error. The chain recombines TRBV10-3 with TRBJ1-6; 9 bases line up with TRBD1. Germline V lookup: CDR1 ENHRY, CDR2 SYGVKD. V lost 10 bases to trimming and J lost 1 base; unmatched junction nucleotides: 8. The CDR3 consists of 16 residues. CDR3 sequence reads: CASRDGTGSYNSPLHF. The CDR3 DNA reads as TGTGCCAGCAGGGACGGGACAGGGTCCTATAATTCACCCCTCCACTTT.

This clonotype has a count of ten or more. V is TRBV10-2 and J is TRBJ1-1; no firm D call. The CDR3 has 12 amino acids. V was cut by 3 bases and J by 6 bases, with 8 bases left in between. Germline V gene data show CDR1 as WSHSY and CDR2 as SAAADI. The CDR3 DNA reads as TGCGCCAGCAGTGATATGCAATCTGAAGCTTTCTTT. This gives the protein CASSDMQSEAFF.

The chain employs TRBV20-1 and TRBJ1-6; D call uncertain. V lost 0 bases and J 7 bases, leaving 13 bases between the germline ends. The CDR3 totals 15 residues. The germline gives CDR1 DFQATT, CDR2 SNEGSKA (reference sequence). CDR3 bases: TGCAGTGCTAGAGATCTTGGCGGACCAAATTCACCCCTCCACTTT. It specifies CSARDLGGPNSPLHF.

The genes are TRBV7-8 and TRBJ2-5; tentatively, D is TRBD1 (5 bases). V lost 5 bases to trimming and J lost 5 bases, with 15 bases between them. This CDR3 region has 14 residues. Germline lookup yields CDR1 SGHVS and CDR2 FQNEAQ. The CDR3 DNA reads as TGTGCCAGCAGCGTGAACATGGGGCGGGAGACCCAGTACTTC. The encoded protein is CASSVNMGRETQYF. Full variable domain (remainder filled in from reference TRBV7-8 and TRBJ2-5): GAGVSQSPRYKVAKRGQDVALRCDPISGHVSLFWYQQALGQGPEFLTYFQNEAQLDKSGLPSDRFFAERPEGSVSTLKIQRTQQEDSAVYLCASSVNMGRETQYFGPGTRLLVL.

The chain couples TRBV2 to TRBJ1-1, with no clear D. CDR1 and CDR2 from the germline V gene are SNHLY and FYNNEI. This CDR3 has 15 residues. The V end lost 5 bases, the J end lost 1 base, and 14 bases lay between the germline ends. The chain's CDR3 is CASSSTTHGNTEAFF. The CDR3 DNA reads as TGTGCCAGCAGTTCGACAACTCATGGGAACACTGAAGCTTTCTTT.

CDR3 in amino acids: CASQEPSAGYEQYF. The CDR3 DNA sequence: TGTGCCAGCCAAGAGCCTTCAGCGGGCTACGAGCAGTACTTC. The V and J genes are TRBV25-1 and TRBJ2-7, with D possibly matching TRBD2 (6 bases). Germline V gene lookup returns CDR1 MGHDK and CDR2 SYGVNS. This CDR3 is built from 14 residues. Trimming shortened V by 8 bases and J by 3 bases, and 17 bases separated the two germline ends.

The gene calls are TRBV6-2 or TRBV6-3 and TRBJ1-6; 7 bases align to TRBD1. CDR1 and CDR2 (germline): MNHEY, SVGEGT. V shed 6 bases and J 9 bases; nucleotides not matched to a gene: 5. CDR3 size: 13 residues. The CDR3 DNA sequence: TGTGCCAGCAGGAACAGGGGTTCTTCACCCCTCCACTTT. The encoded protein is CASRNRGSSPLHF.

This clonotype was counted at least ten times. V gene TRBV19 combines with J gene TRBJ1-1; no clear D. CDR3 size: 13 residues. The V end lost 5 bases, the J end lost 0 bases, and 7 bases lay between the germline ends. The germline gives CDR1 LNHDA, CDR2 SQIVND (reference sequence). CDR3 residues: CASSVVMNTEAFF. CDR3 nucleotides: TGTGCCAGTAGTGTGGTAATGAACACTGAAGCTTTCTTT.

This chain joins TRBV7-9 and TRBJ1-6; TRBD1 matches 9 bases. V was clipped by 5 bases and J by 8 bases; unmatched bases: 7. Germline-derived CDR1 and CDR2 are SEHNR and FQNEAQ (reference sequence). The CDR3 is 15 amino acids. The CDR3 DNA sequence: TGTGCCAGCAGCCACCGGGACAGGGACGATTCACCCCTCCACTTT. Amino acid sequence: CASSHRDRDDSPLHF.

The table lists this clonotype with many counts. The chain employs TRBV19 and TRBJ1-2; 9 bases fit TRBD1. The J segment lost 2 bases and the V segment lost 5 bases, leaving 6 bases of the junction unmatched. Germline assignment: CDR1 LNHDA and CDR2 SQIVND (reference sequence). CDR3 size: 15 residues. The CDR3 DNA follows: TGTGCCAGTAGTGTACAGGGGGCGGCAAACTATGGCTACACCTTC. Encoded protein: CASSVQGAANYGYTF.

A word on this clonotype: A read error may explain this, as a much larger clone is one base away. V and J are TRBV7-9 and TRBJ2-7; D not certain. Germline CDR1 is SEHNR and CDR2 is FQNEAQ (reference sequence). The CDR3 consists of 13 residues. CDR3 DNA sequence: TGCGCCGGCAGCCAACTCAGGTCCTACGAGCAGTACTTC. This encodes CAGSQLRSYEQYF.

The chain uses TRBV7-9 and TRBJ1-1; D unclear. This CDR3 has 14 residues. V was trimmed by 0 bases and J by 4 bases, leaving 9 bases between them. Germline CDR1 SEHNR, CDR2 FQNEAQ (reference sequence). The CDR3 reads CASSLAPEATEAFF. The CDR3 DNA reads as TGTGCCAGCAGCTTAGCACCCGAGGCCACTGAAGCTTTCTTT. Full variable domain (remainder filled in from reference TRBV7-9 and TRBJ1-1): DTGVSQNPRHKITKRGQNVTFRCDPISEHNRLYWYRQTLGQGPEFLTYFQNEAQLEKSRLLSDRFSAERPKGSFSTLEIQRTEQGDSAMYLCASSLAPEATEAFFGQGTRLTVV.

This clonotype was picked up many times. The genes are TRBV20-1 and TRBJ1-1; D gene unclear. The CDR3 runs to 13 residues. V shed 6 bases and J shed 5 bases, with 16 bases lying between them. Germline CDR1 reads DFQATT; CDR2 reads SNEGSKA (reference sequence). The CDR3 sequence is CSATKGLGTEAFF. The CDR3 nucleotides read TGCAGTGCCACTAAGGGCCTCGGGACTGAAGCTTTCTTT.

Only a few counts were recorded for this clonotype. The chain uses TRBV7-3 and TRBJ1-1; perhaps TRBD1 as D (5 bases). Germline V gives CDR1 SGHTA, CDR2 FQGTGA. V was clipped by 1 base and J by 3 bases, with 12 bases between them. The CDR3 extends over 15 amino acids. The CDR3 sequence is CASSLRQGTDTEAFF. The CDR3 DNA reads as TGTGCCAGCAGCTTAAGGCAGGGTACGGACACTGAAGCTTTCTTT. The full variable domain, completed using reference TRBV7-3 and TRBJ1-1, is GAGVSQTPSNKVTEKGKYVELRCDPISGHTALYWYRQSLGQGPEFLIYFQGTGAADDSGLPNDRFFAVRPEGSVSTLKIQRTERGDSAVYLCASSLRQGTDTEAFFGQGTRLTVV.

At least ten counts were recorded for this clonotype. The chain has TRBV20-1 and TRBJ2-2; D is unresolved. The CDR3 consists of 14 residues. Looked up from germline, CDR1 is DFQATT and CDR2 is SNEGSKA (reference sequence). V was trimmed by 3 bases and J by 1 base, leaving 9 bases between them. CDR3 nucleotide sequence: TGCAGTGCTAGGGTCCCAGGGAACACCGGGGAGCTGTTTTTT. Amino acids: CSARVPGNTGELFF.

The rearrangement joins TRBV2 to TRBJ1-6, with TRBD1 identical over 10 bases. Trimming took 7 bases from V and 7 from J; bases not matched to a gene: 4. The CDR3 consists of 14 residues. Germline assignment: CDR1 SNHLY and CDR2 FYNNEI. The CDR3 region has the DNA TGTGCCAGCACGTGGACAGGGGGGAATTCACCCCTCCACTTT. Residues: CASTWTGGNSPLHF. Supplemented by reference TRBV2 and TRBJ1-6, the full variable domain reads EPEVTQTPSHQVTQMGQEVILRCVPISNHLYFYWYRQILGQKVEFLVSFYNNEISEKSEIFDDQFSVERPDGSNFTLKIRSTKLEDSAMYFCASTWTGGNSPLHFGNGTRLTVT.

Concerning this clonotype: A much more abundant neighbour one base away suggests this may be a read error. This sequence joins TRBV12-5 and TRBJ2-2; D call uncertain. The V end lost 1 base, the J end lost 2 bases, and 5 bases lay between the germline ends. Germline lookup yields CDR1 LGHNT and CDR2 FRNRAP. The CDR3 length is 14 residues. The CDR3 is CASGLGPNTGELFF. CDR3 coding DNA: TGTGCTAGTGGTTTGGGCCCTAACACCGGGGAGCTGTTTTTT.

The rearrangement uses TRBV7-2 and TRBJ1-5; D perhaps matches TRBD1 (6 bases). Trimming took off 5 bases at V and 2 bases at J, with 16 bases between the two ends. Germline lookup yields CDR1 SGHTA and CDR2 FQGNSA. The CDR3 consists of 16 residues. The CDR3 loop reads CASSPGQRKGNQPQHF. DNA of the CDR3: TGTGCCAGCAGCCCAGGACAGAGAAAAGGCAATCAGCCCCAGCATTTT. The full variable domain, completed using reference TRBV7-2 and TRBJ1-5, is GAGVSQSPSNKVTEKGKDVELRCDPISGHTALYWYRQSLGQGLEFLIYFQGNSAPDKSGLPSDRFSAERTGGSVSTLTIQRTQQEDSAVYLCASSPGQRKGNQPQHFGDGTRLSIL.

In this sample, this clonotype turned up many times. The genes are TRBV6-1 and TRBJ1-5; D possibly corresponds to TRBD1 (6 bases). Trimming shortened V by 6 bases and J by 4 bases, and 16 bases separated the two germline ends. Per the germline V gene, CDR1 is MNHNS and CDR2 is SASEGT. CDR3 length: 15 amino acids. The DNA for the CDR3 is TGTGCCAGCAGCGCGACAGGAAGGTTTAATCAGCCCCAGCATTTT. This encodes CASSATGRFNQPQHF.

CDR3 region: CASSAAGPNSPLHF. The DNA for the CDR3 is TGCGCCAGCAGCGCCGCAGGTCCTAATTCACCCCTCCACTTT. The chain has TRBV5-1 and TRBJ1-6; no reliable D call. Germline CDR1 reads SGHRS; CDR2 reads YFSETQ. The CDR3 spans 14 residues. V lost 4 bases, J lost 6 bases, and 11 bases lay in between. The full variable domain, with the rest looked up from reference TRBV5-1 and TRBJ1-6, is KAGVTQTPRYLIKTRGQQVTLSCSPISGHRSVSWYQQTPGQGLQFLFEYFSETQRNKGNFPGRFSGRQFSNSRSEMNVSTLELGDSALYLCASSAAGPNSPLHFGNGTRLTVT.

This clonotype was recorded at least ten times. In nucleotides, the CDR3 is TGCAGTGCTACATCCGGACAGGGGCTAGCCTACGAGCAGTACTTC. Translation: CSATSGQGLAYEQYF. This sequence joins TRBV20-1 and TRBJ2-7; 9 nucleotides align to TRBD1. Germline V gene lookup returns CDR1 DFQATT and CDR2 SNEGSKA (reference sequence). This CDR3 is 15 amino acids long. V was clipped by 4 bases and J by 2 bases; unmatched bases: 9.

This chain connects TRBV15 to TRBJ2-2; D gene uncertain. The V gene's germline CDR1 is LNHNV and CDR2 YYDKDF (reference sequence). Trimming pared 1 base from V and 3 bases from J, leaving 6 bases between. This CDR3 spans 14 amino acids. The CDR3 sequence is CATSRVRDTGELFF. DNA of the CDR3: TGTGCCACCAGCAGAGTTAGAGACACCGGGGAGCTGTTTTTT. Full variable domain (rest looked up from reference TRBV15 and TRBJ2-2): DAMVIQNPRYQVTQFGKPVTLSCSQTLNHNVMYWYQQKSSQAPKLLFHYYDKDFNNEADTPDNFQSRRPNTSFCFLDIRSPGLGDTAMYLCATSRVRDTGELFFGEGSRLTVL.

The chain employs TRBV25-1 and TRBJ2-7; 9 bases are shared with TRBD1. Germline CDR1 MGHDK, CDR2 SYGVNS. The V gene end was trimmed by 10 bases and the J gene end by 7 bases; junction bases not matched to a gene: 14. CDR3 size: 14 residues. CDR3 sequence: CATKKHRDRDEQYF. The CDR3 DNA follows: TGTGCCACCAAAAAACACCGGGACAGGGATGAGCAGTACTTC.

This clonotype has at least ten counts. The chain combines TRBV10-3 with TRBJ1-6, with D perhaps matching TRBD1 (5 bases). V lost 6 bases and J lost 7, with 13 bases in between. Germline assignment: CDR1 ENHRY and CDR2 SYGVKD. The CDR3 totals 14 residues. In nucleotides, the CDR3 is TGTGCCATCAGGGACGACAGCTCGAATTCACCCCTCCACTTT. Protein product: CAIRDDSSNSPLHF.

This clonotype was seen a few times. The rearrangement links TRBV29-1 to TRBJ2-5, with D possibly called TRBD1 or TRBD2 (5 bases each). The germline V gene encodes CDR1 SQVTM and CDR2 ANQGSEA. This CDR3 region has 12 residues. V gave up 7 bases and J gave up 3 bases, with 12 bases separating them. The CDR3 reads CSARGTEETQYF. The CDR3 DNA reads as TGCAGCGCGCGAGGGACCGAAGAGACCCAGTACTTC.

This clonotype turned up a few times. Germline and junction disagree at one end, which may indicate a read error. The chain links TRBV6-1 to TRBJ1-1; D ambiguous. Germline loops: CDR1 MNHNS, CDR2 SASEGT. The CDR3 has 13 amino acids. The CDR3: CAISGDKNTEAFF. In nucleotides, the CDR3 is TGTGCCATCAGTGGAGACAAAAACACTGAAGCTTTCTTT.

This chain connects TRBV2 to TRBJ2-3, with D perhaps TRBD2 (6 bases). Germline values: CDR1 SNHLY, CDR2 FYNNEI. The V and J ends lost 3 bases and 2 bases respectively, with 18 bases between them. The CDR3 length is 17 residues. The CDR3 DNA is TGTGCCAGCAGTGACTCGAGCCAGGGAGGAACCACAGATACGCAGTATTTT. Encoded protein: CASSDSSQGGTTDTQYF.

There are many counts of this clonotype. Written as DNA, the CDR3 is TGTGCCAGCAGCCAAAGGCGCGGGGTAGTCCAAGAGACCCAGTACTTC. This gives the protein CASSQRRGVVQETQYF. This chain connects TRBV14 to TRBJ2-5, with D possibly being TRBD2 (6 bases). Between the trimmed V and J ends, which lost 2 bases and 1 base, there was a span of 14 bases. The CDR3 contains 16 residues. Germline assignment: CDR1 SGHDN and CDR2 FVKESK.

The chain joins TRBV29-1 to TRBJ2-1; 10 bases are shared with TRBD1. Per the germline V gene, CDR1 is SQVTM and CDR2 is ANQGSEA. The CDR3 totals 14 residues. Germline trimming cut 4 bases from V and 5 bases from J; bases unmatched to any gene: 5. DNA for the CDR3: TGCAGCGTTGGGGGACAGGGGCTTCACAATGAGCAGTTCTTC. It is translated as CSVGGQGLHNEQFF.